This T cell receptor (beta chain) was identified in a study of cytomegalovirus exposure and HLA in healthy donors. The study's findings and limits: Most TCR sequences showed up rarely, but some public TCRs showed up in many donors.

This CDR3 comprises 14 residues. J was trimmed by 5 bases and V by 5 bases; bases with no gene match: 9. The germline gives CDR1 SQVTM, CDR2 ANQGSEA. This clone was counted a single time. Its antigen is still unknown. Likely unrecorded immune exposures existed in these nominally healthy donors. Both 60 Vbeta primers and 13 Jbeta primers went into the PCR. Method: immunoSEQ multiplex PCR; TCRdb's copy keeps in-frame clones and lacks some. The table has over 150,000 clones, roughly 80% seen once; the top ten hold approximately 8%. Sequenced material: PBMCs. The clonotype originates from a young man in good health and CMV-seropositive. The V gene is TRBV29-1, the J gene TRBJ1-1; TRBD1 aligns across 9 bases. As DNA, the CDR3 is TGCAGCGTTACCGGACAGGGGAGGGGGACTGAAGCTTTCTTT. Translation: CSVTGQGRGTEAFF.